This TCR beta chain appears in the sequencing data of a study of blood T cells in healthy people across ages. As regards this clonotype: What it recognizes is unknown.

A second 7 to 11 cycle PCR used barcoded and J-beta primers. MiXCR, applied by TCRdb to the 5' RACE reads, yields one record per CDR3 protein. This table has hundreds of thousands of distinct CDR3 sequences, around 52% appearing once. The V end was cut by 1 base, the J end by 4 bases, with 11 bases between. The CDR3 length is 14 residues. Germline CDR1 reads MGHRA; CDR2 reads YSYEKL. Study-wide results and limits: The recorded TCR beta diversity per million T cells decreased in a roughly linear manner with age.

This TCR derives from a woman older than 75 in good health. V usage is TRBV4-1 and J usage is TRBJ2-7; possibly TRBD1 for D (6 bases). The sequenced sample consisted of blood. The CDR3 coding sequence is TGCGCCAGCAGCCAAGCCTTAGGGGGATACGAGCAGTACTTC. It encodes CASSQALGGYEQYF.